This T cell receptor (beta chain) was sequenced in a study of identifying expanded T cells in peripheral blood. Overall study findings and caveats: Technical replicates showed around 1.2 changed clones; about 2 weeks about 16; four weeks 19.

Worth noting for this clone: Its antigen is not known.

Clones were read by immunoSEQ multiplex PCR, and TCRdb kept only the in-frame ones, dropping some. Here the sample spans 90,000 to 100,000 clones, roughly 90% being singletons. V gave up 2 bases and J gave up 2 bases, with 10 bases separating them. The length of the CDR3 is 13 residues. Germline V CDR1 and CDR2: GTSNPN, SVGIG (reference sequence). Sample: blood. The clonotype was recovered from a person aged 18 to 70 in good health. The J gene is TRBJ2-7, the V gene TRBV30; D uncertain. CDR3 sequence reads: CAWSLQTPYEQYF. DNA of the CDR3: TGTGCCTGGAGTTTACAGACTCCCTACGAGCAGTACTTC.